This record covers a single TCR beta chain. Its antigen is not yet known. No much larger clone exists at a distance of one base, and base qualities are not known. The CDR3 regions of human TCRbeta chains were analyzed by immunosequencing. As for the original processing: TCRs in the repertoires were compared against a reference library of SARS-CoV-2-specific TCRs that had been generated with the MIRA antigen-specificity platform. Breadth was defined as the fraction of unique TCRs that were SARS-CoV-2-associated, and depth was defined as the fraction of total T cells that were SARS-CoV-2-associated. Using the MIRA data, every spike-specific TCR was mapped to the spike region that the TCR reacted to and assigned to either a CD4 or a CD8 class. Log10-transformed breadth and depth values were compared by one-way ANOVA with Sidak's multiple comparisons tests. The immuneACCESS repertoire file appears here via TCRdb, limited to in-frame rearrangements. These files lack a portion of the clones; in checked studies, under half of the deficit traces to unresolved V genes, and the cause of the others is not known. D and trimming come from the DNA, and the V and J calls and clone size come from that table. In this sample the table shows about 100,000 clones, roughly nine tenths of which occur a single time. The leading ten clones occupy 2.9% of the sample.

This sample's time point label indicates: baseline before first vaccination. Samples from vaccinated people were obtained from the UK trials COV001 and COV002, which included a single-blind randomized controlled phase 2/3 trial of AZD1222 (ChAdOx1 nCoV-19) in healthy adults. For TCRbeta chain sequencing, PBMC samples were collected from trial participants at day 0 and at day 28 after the second dose. This specimen comes from a study of T cell responses to AZD1222 COVID-19 vaccine (TCRdb year 2021). Context from the whole study: AZD1222 recipients with second doses at about 4 weeks or about 12 weeks were pooled, because spike-specific TCR depth and breadth did not differ between schedules. A total of under 250 trial participants underwent TCR sequencing, of whom roughly 210 had received two doses of AZD1222 and about 25 had received two doses of the MenACWY control vaccine. Trial participants were enrolled into age subgroups of 18-55, 56-69 and 70-plus years, which contained about 150, 27 and 61 TCR-sequenced participants, respectively. Results the study describes overall, beyond this receptor: In the small 56-69-year group, the increase in depth fell short of significance, most likely because of low power. Participants were mostly white British and included more females than males, and it was suggested by the authors that clonal diversity may have been underestimated. After two AZD1222 doses, both the breadth and the depth of spike-specific TCRs were significantly higher than at day 0 and than in MenACWY recipients. Reportedly, close to half of the unique spike-specific TCRs recognized epitopes lying outside the regions that are mutated in the B.1.351 and B.1.1.7 variants. Vaccine-associated CD4 TCRs spanned the whole spike protein, with dominant responses in regions 160-218 and 743-854. Conclusions about previously exposed vaccinees were limited because only six AZD1222 recipients were SARS-CoV-2 seropositive at baseline. Because no samples from the day 14 peak response were available, repertoires could be characterized only after the peak T cell response.

The germline ends are 9 bases apart after V is trimmed by 3 bases and J by 4 bases. From the cysteine through the phenylalanine, the CDR3 covers 12 amino acids. Only the CDR3 region is kept as DNA, spanning 36 bases read in frame from base 1. The germline V gene (reference sequence) yields GTSNPN for CDR1 and SVGIG for CDR2. The V and J genes are TRBV30 and TRBJ1-1; 5 matching bases give a weak D call of TRBD1. The starting material was peripheral blood, obtained on day 0 of AZD1222 vaccination. The sequence was collected from an adult in good health. The CDR3 reads CAWSPGGTEAFF. The sequenced DNA is TGTGCCTGGAGCCCGGGGGGCACTGAAGCTTTCTTT.